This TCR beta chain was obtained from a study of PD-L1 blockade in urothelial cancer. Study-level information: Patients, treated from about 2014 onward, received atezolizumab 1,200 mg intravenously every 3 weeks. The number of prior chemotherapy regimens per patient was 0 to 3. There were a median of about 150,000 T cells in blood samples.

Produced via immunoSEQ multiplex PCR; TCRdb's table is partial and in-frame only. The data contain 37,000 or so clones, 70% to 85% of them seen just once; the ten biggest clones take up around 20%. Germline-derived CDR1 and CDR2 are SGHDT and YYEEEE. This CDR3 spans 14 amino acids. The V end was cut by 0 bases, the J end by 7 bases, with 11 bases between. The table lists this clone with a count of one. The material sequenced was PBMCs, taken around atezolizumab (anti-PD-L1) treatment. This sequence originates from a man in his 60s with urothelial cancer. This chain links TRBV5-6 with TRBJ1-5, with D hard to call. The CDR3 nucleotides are TGTGCCAGCAGCTTGGGCGGGTTTAGGCAGCCCCAGCATTTT. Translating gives CASSLGGFRQPQHF. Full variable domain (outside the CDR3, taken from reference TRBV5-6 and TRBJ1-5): DAGVTQSPTHLIKTRGQQVTLRCSPKSGHDTVSWYQQALGQGPQFIFQYYEEEERQRGNFPDRFSGHQFPNYSSELNVNALLLGDSALYLCASSLGGFRQPQHFGDGTRLSIL.